The present TCR beta chain was sequenced within a study of T cells in Graves' hyperthyroidism and ophthalmopathy. Study-wide results and caveats: Researchers found most expanded thyroid clonotypes above 0.001 in blood as well.

Regions amplified from RNA transcripts were the TCR beta CDR3 regions. Carried out on the TCR CDR3, a first-round RT-PCR used the HTBI primer set. TCRdb analysed the multiplex PCR reads with MiXCR anew, one entry per CDR3 protein. The table has about 130,000 distinct CDR3 sequences, approximately 20% seen once. Germline V gene lookup returns CDR1 MNHEY and CDR2 SMNVEV (reference sequence). CDR3 length: 14 amino acids. V shed 5 bases and J 5 bases; nucleotides not matched to a gene: 8. This clonotype showed up many times. Its antigen remains unidentified. Exclusion followed for patients with uncontrolled infection, other autoimmune disease, pregnancy or lactation. Ahead of any ophthalmopathy symptoms, the blood sample was obtained at the first diagnosis of hyperthyroidism.

The sequence was collected from a woman aged 45-60 years with Graves' hyperthyroidism that later progressed to Graves' ophthalmopathy. The source material was blood. The chain has TRBV27 and TRBJ1-2, with 7 bases fitting TRBD1. This CDR3 reads CASSDGQGEYGYTF. The CDR3 DNA sequence: TGTGCCAGCAGTGATGGCCAGGGGGAATATGGCTACACCTTC.